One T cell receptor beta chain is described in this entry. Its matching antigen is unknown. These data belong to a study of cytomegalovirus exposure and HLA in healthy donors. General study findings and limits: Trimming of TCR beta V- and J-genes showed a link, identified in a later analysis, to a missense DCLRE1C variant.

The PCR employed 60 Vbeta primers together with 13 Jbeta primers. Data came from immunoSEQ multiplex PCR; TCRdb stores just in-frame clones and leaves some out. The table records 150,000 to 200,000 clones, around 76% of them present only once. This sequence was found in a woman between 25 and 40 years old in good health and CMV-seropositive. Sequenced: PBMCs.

The CDR3 DNA is TGTGCCAGTAGGGGTGAAGGGGGCCGGACCCAGTACTTC. It encodes CASRGEGGRTQYF. The rearrangement links TRBV6-5 to TRBJ2-5, with 7 nucleotides matching TRBD1. The CDR3 spans 13 residues. Looked up from germline, CDR1 is MNHEY and CDR2 is SVGAGI. V lost 9 bases and J lost 7; bases outside the gene matches: 11.